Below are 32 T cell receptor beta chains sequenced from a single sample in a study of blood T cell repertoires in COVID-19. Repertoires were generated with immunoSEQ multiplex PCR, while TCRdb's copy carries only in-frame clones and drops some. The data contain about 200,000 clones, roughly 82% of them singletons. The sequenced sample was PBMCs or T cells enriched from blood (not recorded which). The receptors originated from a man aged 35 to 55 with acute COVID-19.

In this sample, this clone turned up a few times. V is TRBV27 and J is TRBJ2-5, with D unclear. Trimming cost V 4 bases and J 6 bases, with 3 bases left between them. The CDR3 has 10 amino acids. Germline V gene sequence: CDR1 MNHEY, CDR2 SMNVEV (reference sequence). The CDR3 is CASSSKTQYF. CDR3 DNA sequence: TGTGCCAGCAGTTCCAAGACCCAGTACTTC.

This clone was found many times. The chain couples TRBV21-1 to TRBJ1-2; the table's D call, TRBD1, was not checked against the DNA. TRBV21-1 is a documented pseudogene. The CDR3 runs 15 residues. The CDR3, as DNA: TGTGCCAGCAGCAAAAGTAAACAGGGTCTCTATGGCTACACCTTC. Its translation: CASSKSKQGLYGYTF.

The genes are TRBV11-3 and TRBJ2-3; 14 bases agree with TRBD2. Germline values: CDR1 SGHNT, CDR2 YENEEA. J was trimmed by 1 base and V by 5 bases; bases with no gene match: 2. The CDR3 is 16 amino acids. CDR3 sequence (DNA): TGTGCCAGCAGCGCGGGACTAGCGGGAGGCACAGATACGCAGTATTTT. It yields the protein CASSAGLAGGTDTQYF.

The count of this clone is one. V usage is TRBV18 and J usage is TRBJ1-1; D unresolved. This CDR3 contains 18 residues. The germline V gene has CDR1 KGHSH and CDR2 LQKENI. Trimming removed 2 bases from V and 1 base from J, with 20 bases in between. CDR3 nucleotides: TGTGCCAGCTCACCATTTATCACAGCCCCACCCTGGAACACTGAAGCTTTCTTT. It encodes CASSPFITAPPWNTEAFF.

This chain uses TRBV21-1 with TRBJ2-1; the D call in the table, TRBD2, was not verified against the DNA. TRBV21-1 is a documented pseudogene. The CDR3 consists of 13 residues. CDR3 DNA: TGTGCCAGCAGACTAGCGGGTTGGAATGAGCAGTTCTTC. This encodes CASRLAGWNEQFF.

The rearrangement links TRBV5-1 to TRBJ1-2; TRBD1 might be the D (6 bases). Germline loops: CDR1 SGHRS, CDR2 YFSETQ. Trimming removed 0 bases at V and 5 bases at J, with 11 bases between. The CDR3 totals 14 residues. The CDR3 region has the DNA TGCGCCAGCAGCTTGGGTTGGACAGCTTATGGCTACACCTTC. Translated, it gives CASSLGWTAYGYTF.

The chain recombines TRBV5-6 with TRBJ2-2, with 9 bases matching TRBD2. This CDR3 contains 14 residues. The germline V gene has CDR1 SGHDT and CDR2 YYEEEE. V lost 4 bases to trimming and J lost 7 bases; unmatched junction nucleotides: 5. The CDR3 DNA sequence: TGTGCCAGCAGCCTGGGACTAGCTGGCGGGGAGCTGTTTTTT. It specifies CASSLGLAGGELFF.

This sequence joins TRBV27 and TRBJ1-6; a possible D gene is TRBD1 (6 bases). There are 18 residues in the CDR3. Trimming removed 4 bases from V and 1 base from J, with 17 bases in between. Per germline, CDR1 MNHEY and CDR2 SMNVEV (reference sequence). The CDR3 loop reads CASSSRRTAGSYNSPLHF. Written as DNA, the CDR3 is TGTGCCAGCAGTTCCCGACGGACAGCGGGGTCCTATAATTCACCCCTCCACTTT.

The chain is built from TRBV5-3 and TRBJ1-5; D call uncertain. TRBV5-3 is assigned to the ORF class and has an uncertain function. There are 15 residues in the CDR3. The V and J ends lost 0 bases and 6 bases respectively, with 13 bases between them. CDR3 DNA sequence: TGTGCCAGAAGCTTGGAGGCAGACTGGTGTCAGCCCCAGCATTTT. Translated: CARSLEADWCQPQHF.

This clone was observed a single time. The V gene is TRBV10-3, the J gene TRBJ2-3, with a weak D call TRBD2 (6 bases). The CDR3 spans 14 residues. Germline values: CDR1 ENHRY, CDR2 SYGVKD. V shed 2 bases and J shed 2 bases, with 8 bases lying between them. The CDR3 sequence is CAISEAGNTDTQYF. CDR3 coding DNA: TGTGCCATCAGTGAGGCGGGAAACACAGATACGCAGTATTTT.

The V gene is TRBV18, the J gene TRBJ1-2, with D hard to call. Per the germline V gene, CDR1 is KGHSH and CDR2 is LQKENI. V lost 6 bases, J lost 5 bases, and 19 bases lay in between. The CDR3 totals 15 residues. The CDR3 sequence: CASSPGVQAGYGYTF. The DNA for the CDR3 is TGTGCCAGCTCGCCCGGGGTTCAGGCGGGATATGGCTACACCTTC. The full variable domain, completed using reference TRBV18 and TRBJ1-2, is NAGVMQNPRHLVRRRGQEARLRCSPMKGHSHVYWYRQLPEEGLKFMVYLQKENIIDESGMPKERFSAEFPKEGPSILRIQQVVRGDSAAYFCASSPGVQAGYGYTFGSGTRLTVV.

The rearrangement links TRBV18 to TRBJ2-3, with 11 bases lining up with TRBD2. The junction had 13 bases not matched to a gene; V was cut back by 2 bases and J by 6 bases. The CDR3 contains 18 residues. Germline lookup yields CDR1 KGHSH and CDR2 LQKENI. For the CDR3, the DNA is TGTGCCAGCTCACCATCCGGGACTAGCGGCCCCGGGGGGGATACGCAGTATTTT. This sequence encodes CASSPSGTSGPGGDTQYF.

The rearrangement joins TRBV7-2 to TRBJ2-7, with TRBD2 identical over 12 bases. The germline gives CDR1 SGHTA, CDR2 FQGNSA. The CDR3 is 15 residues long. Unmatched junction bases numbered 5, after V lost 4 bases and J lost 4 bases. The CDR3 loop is CASSSTSGSRYEQYF. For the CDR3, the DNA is TGTGCCAGCAGCTCGACTAGCGGGAGCAGGTACGAGCAGTACTTC.

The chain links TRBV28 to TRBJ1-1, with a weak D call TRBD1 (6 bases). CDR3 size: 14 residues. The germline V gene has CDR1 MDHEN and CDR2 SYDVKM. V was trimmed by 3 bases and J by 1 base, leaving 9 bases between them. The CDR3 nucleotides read TGTGCCAGCAGTTTTAGGGGGACGAACACTGAAGCTTTCTTT. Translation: CASSFRGTNTEAFF.

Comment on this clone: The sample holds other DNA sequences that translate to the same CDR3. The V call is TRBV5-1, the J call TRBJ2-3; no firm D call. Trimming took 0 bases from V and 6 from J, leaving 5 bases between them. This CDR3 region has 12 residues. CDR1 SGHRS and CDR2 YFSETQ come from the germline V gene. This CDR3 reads CASSLDRDTQYF. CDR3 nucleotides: TGCGCCAGCAGCTTGGACCGGGATACGCAGTATTTT.

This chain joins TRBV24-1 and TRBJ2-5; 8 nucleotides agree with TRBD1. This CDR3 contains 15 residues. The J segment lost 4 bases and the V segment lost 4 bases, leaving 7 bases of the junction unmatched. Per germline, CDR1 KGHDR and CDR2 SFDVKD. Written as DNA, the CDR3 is TGTGCCACCAGTGACAGTCAGGGGGCAGGAGAGACCCAGTACTTC. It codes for CATSDSQGAGETQYF.

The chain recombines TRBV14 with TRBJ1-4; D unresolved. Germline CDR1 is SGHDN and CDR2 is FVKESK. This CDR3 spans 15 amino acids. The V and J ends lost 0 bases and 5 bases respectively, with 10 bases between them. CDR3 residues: CASSQDRQQNEKLFF. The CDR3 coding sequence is TGTGCCAGCAGCCAAGATCGGCAACAGAATGAAAAACTGTTTTTT.

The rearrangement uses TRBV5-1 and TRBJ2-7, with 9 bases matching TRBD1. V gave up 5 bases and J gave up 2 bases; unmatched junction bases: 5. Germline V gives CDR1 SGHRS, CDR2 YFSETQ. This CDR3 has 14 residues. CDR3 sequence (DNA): TGCGCCAGCAGGGAGGGACAGGGCGCCTACGAGCAGTACTTC. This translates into CASREGQGAYEQYF.

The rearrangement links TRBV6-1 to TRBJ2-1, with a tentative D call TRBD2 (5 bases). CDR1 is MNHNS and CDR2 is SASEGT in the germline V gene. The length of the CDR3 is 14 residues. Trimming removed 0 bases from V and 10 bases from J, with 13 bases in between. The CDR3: CASSEALSSAEQFF. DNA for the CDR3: TGTGCCAGCAGTGAAGCGTTAAGTAGCGCGGAGCAGTTCTTC.

The CDR3 spells CASSVVGSGDTIYF. In DNA form, the CDR3 reads TGTGCCAGCAGCGTAGTGGGGAGCGGGGACACCATATATTTT. This rearrangement joins TRBV9 to TRBJ1-3; D is unresolved. Trimming cost V 0 bases and J 8 bases, with 12 bases left between them. The CDR3 extends over 14 amino acids. Germline CDR1 reads SGDLS; CDR2 reads YYNGEE.

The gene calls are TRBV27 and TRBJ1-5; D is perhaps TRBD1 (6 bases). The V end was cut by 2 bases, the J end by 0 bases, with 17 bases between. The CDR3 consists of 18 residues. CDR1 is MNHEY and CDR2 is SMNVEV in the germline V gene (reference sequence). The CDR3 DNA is TGTGCCAGCAGTTTAATGGACCCGGGACAATATAGCAATCAGCCCCAGCATTTT. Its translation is CASSLMDPGQYSNQPQHF.

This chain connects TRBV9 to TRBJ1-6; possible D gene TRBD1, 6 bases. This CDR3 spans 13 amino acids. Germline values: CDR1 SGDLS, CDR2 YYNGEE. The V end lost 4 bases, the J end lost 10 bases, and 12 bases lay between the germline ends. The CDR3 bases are TGTGCCAGCAGCCCCGAGGGGGTCTCACCCCTCCACTTT. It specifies CASSPEGVSPLHF.

The CDR3 reads CASSSSTVGAINYGYTF. CDR3 sequence (DNA): TGTGCCAGCAGTTCTTCAACCGTTGGGGCCATTAACTATGGCTACACCTTC. V usage is TRBV28 and J usage is TRBJ1-2; the D gene is possibly TRBD1 (5 bases). The CDR3 spans 17 residues. In germline, CDR1 is MDHEN, CDR2 SYDVKM. The V and J ends lost 4 bases and 1 base respectively, with 19 bases between them.

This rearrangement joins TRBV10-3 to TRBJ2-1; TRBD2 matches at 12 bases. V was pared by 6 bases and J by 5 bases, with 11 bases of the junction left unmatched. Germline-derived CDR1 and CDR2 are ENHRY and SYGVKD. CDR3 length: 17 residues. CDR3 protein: CAIRPWTSGITNNEQFF. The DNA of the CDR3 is TGTGCCATCAGGCCCTGGACTAGCGGGATTACCAACAATGAGCAGTTCTTC.

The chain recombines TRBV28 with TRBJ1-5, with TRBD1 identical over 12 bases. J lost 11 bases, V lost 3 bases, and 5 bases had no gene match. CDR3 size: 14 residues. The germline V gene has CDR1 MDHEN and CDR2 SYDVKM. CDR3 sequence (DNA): TGTGCCAGCAGTTTCAGGGACAGGGGGCTCTCCCAGCATTTT. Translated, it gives CASSFRDRGLSQHF. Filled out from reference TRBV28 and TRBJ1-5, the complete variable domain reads DVKVTQSSRYLVKRTGEKVFLECVQDMDHENMFWYRQDPGLGLRLIYFSYDVKMKEKGDIPEGYSVSREKKERFSLILESASTNQTSMYLCASSFRDRGLSQHFGDGTRLSIL.

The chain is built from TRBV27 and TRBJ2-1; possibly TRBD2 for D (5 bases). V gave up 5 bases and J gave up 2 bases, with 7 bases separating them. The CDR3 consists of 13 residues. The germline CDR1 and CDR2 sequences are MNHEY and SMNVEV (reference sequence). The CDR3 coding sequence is TGTGCCAGCAGTAGAGGGACCTACAATGAGCAGTTCTTC. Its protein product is CASSRGTYNEQFF.

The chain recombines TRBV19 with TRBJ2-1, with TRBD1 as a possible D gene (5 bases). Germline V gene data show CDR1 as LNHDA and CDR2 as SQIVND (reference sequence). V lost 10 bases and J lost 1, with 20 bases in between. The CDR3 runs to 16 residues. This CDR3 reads CATTRAPGLSYNEQFF. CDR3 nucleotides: TGTGCCACCACTCGGGCCCCAGGGCTTTCCTACAATGAGCAGTTCTTC.

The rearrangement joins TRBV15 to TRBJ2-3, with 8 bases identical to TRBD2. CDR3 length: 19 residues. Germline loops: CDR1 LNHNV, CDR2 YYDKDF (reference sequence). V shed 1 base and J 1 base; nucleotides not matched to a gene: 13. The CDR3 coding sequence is TGTGCCACCAGCAGAGCTGAAGGGCTAGCGGGTTATGGCACAGATACGCAGTATTTT. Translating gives CATSRAEGLAGYGTDTQYF.

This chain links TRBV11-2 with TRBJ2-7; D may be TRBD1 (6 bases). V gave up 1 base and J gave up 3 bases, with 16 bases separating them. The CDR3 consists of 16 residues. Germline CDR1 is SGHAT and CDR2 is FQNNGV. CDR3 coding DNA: TGTGCCAGCAGCTTAGCGGCCAGGGGTTGGGACTACGAGCAGTACTTC. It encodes CASSLAARGWDYEQYF.

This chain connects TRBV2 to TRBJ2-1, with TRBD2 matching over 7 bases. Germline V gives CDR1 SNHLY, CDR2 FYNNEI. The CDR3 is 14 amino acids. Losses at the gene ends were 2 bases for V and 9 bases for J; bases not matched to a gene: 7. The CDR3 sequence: CASSERVGGIEQFF. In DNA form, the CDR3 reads TGTGCCAGCAGTGAAAGGGTGGGAGGGATTGAGCAGTTCTTC.

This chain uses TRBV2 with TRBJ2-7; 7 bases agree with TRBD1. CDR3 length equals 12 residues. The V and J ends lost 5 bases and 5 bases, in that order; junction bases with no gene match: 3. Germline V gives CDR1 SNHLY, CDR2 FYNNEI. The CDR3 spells CASSRTGNEQYF. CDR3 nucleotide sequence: TGTGCCAGCAGTAGGACAGGTAACGAGCAGTACTTC.

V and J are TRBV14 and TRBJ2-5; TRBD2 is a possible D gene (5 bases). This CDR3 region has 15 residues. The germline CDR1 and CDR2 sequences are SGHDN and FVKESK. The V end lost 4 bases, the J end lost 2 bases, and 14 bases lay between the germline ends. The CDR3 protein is CASSPFYGSQETQYF. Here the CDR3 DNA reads TGTGCCAGCAGCCCCTTCTATGGGAGTCAAGAGACCCAGTACTTC. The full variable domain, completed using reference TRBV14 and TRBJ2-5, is EAGVTQFPSHSVIEKGQTVTLRCDPISGHDNLYWYRRVMGKEIKFLLHFVKESKQDESGMPNNRFLAERTGGTYSTLKVQPAELEDSGVYFCASSPFYGSQETQYFGPGTRLLVL.